This T cell receptor (beta chain) is from a study of immune evolution from preneoplasia to lung adenocarcinoma. The CDR3 runs 16 residues. CDR1 is SGHNT and CDR2 is YYREEE in the germline V gene (reference sequence). V was clipped by 0 bases and J by 2 bases, with 9 bases between them. Study results and caveats: Later-stage lesions seemingly showed higher T cell density and diversity than normal lung.

Sequencing was performed with immunoSEQ multiplex PCR; in TCRdb, only in-frame clones are kept and a portion is missing. The sample has around 6,400 clones, 75% to 90% seen once. A note on this clone: Its antigen is as yet unknown.

This TCR was recovered from a person between 50 and 70 years old with lung adenocarcinoma. The chain employs TRBV5-4 and TRBJ2-6; tentative D call: TRBD2 (6 bases). Sequenced: FFPE invasive lung adenocarcinoma tissue. In nucleotides, the CDR3 is TGTGCCAGCAGCTTGGCTGGAGGGGCTGGGGCCAACGTCCTGACTTTC. It specifies CASSLAGGAGANVLTF.